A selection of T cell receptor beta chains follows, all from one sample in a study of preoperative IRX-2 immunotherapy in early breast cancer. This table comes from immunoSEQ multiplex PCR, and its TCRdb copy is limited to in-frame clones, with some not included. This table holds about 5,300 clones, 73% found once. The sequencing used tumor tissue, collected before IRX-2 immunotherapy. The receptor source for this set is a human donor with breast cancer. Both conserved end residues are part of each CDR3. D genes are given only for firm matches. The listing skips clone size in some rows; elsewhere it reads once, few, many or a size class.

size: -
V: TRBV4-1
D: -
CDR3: CASSQAGNNEQFF

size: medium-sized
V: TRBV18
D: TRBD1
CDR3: CASSPTGQGGNEQFF

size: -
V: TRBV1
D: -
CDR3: CTSSQDKGPGRRSYNEQFF

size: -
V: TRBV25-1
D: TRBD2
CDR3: CASGPGLAGFDEQFF

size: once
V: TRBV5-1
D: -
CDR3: CASRGYSANLLYTF

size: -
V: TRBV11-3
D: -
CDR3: CASSYRGSSYEQYF

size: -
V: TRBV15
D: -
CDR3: CATSRDVGDTQYF

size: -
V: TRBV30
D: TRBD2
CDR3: CAWSVRGGSETQYF

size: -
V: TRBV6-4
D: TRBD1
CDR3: CASSRDRVSGNTIYF

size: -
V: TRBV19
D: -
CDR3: CATKQGPNSHEQFF

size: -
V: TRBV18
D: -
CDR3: CASSPQGAGDGNTIYF

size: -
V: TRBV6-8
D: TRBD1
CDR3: CASSSQTGAKLSEQYF

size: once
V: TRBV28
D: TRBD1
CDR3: CASSYRTGGFYEQYF

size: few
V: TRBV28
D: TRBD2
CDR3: CASSLSFKGLAGGAGELFF

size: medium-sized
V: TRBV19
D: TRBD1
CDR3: CASSIQDRGPYGYTF

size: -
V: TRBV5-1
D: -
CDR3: CASRLGGTANTGELFF

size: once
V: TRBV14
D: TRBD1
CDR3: CASSRDRNTEAFF

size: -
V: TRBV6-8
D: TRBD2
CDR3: CAISQREGNEQYF

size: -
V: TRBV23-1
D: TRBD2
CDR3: CASSLDLPSGRTDTQYF

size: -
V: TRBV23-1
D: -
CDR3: CASSLEPGNTIYF

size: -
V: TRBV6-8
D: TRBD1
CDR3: CASSGQGYSYEQYF

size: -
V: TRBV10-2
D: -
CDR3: CASRQVPSYEQYF

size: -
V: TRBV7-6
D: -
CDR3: CASSSRAEIQGIGTEAFF

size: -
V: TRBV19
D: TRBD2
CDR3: CASRTSGRVGELFF

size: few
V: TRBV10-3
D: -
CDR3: CAISESGGAGNTIYF

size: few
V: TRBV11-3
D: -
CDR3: CASSLATLQGGEQYF

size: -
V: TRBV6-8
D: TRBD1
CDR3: CASSAYRQGRTEAFF

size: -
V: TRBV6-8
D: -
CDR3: CASSLTVLGGNQPQHF

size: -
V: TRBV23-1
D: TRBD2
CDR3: CASSQGLAGGGYEQYF

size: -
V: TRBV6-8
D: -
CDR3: CASTMGSYEQYF

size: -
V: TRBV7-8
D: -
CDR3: CASSLKGQGELFF

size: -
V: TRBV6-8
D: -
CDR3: CASSYSQGRETQYF

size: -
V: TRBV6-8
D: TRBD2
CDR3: CASSRTSGRGTDTQYF

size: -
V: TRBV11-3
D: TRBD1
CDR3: CASTKGDSSNTEAFF

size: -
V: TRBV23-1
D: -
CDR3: CASSQEAEVTSTDTQYF

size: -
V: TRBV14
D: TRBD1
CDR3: CASSQSGQPNEKLFF

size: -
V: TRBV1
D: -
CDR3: CASSRGDGRSSYEQYF

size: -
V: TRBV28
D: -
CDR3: CASSLMTAYEQYF